One sample yielded the 16 T cell receptor beta chains listed below, sequenced in a study of somatic mutations in cytotoxic T cells in rheumatoid arthritis. Method: immunoSEQ multiplex PCR; TCRdb's copy keeps in-frame clones and lacks some. The sample includes approximately 5,300 clones, approximately 86% of them seen just once. The sequenced material came from CD8+ T cells sorted from blood. The origin of the receptors is a woman aged 50 to 60 with rheumatoid arthritis.

The J gene is TRBJ1-4, the V gene TRBV19; TRBD1 matches at 7 bases. J was trimmed by 3 bases and V by 4 bases; bases with no gene match: 2. The CDR3 is 14 amino acids. In germline, CDR1 is LNHDA, CDR2 SQIVND (reference sequence). The CDR3 protein is CASSNRGANEKLFF. The CDR3 coding sequence is TGTGCCAGTAGTAACAGGGGAGCTAATGAAAAACTGTTTTTT.

Written as DNA, the CDR3 is TGTGCCGCCGGGGGGGCGGGGGTCGTAGGCATGAACACTGAAGCTTTCTTT. Translated: CAAGGAGVVGMNTEAFF. The chain joins TRBV10-3 to TRBJ1-1; maybe TRBD1 (6 bases). The V gene lost 11 bases and the J gene lost 0 bases, with 25 bases spanning the gap. This CDR3 has 17 residues. From germline, CDR1 is ENHRY and CDR2 SYGVKD.

The chain has TRBV4-1 and TRBJ2-7; weak D call: TRBD1 (5 bases). V was cut by 3 bases and J by 3 bases, with 12 bases left in between. The germline V gene encodes CDR1 MGHRA and CDR2 YSYEKL. CDR3 length: 14 amino acids. In DNA, the CDR3 is TGCGCCAGCAGCCAGCATCCTGACAGCTACGAGCAGTACTTC. This translates into CASSQHPDSYEQYF.

With regard to this clone: At one boundary the junction diverges from the germline segment, which might be a read error. This sequence joins TRBV7-9 and TRBJ1-5; D possibly corresponds to TRBD1 (6 bases). The CDR3 runs to 13 residues. The germline gives CDR1 SEHNR, CDR2 FQNEAQ (reference sequence). The DNA for the CDR3 is TGTGCCAGCAGCCAGGACAGTATTCAGTCCCAGCATTTT. This sequence encodes CASSQDSIQSQHF. The full variable domain, in which reference TRBV7-9 and TRBJ1-5 provide the parts outside the CDR3, is DTGVSQNPRHKITKRGQNVTFRCDPISEHNRLYWYRQTLGQGPEFLTYFQNEAQLEKSRLLSDRFSAERPKGSFSTLEIQRTEQGDSAMYLCASSQDSIQSQHFGDGTRLSIL.

The chain employs TRBV10-3 and TRBJ1-2; 9 bases match TRBD1. V lost 8 bases and J lost 3; bases outside the gene matches: 13. The germline V gene has CDR1 ENHRY and CDR2 SYGVKD. This CDR3 contains 16 residues. DNA of the CDR3: TGTGCCATCGGGACGCCTCACAGGGGGCAGGACTATGGCTACACCTTC. Translation gives CAIGTPHRGQDYGYTF.

The chain uses TRBV7-8 and TRBJ2-2, with 10 nucleotides matching TRBD2. Trimming removed 6 bases from V and 5 bases from J; junction bases left unmatched: 9. The CDR3 is 16 amino acids. CDR1 and CDR2 from the germline V gene are SGHVS and FQNEAQ. The CDR3 region has the DNA TGTGCCAGCAGTCTCAGCCTAGCGGGGGTTACCGGGGAGCTGTTTTTT. This sequence encodes CASSLSLAGVTGELFF.

This chain uses TRBV4-1 with TRBJ2-1; TRBD2 might be the D (7 bases). Germline CDR1 MGHRA, CDR2 YSYEKL. This CDR3 is 17 amino acids long. Trimming left V 0 bases short and J 3 bases short, with 15 bases between. The CDR3 region is CASSQDTGGGLYNEQFF. CDR3 coding DNA: TGCGCCAGCAGCCAAGATACGGGCGGGGGCCTCTACAATGAGCAGTTCTTC.

The count of this clone is one. This chain uses TRBV28 with TRBJ2-1; 8 positions match TRBD2. Germline CDR1 is MDHEN and CDR2 is SYDVKM. This CDR3 is built from 15 residues. With V trimmed by 4 bases and J by 5 bases, 7 bases remained unmatched. For the CDR3, the DNA is TGTGCCAGCAGTTCAGCGGGGGCGGTCAACAATGAGCAGTTCTTC. Encoded protein: CASSSAGAVNNEQFF.

The rearrangement joins TRBV27 to TRBJ1-3; D uncertain. Germline V gives CDR1 MNHEY, CDR2 SMNVEV (reference sequence). The V end lost 6 bases, the J end lost 7 bases, and 7 bases lay between the germline ends. The CDR3 consists of 11 residues. This chain's CDR3 is CASRIGNTIYF. The CDR3, as DNA: TGTGCCAGCAGAATCGGGAACACCATATATTTT.

V gene TRBV15 combines with J gene TRBJ2-1; 8 bases match TRBD2. The CDR3 runs to 16 residues. Germline V gene sequence: CDR1 LNHNV, CDR2 YYDKDF (reference sequence). Trimming took 5 bases from V and 5 from J; bases not matched to a gene: 11. CDR3 loop: CATSDDRAGGHNEQFF. CDR3 coding DNA: TGTGCCACCAGCGACGACCGGGCGGGGGGTCACAATGAGCAGTTCTTC.

The rearrangement links TRBV6-5 to TRBJ1-1; D call uncertain. Trimming shortened V by 5 bases and J by 0 bases, and 13 bases separated the two germline ends. CDR1 is MNHEY and CDR2 is SVGAGI in the germline V gene. This CDR3 region has 15 residues. The chain's CDR3 is CASSPGREVNTEAFF. CDR3 in DNA: TGTGCCAGCAGTCCCGGTAGGGAGGTGAACACTGAAGCTTTCTTT.

The J gene is TRBJ2-7, the V gene TRBV6-1; perhaps TRBD1 as D (6 bases). The CDR3 is 13 residues long. Germline loops: CDR1 MNHNS, CDR2 SASEGT. The V gene lost 10 bases and the J gene lost 2 bases, with 15 bases spanning the gap. CDR3 DNA: TGTGCCACCTGGGGAAACAGGGCCTACGAGCAGTACTTC. Translation: CATWGNRAYEQYF.

This clone occurred a few times. The rearrangement joins TRBV29-1 to TRBJ2-5; TRBD2 matches at 8 bases. Germline V CDR1 and CDR2: SQVTM, ANQGSEA. Trimming removed 3 bases from V and 0 bases from J; junction bases left unmatched: 12. The CDR3 totals 17 residues. This chain's CDR3 is CSVEGAGGLPNQETQYF. CDR3 sequence (DNA): TGCAGCGTTGAGGGTGCGGGGGGACTACCGAACCAAGAGACCCAGTACTTC. Full variable domain (rest looked up from reference TRBV29-1 and TRBJ2-5): SAVISQKPSRDICQRGTSLTIQCQVDSQVTMMFWYRQQPGQSLTLIATANQGSEATYESGFVIDKFPISRPNLTFSTLTVSNMSPEDSSIYLCSVEGAGGLPNQETQYFGPGTRLLVL.

The genes are TRBV2 and TRBJ1-3, with D tentatively TRBD1 (6 bases). This CDR3 has 15 residues. The V end was cut by 1 base, the J end by 3 bases, with 10 bases between. The germline gives CDR1 SNHLY, CDR2 FYNNEI. The CDR3 spells CASSEDRVVGNTIYF. DNA of the CDR3: TGTGCCAGCAGTGAAGACAGGGTGGTTGGAAACACCATATATTTT.

This rearrangement joins TRBV7-6 to TRBJ2-5; 10 bases are shared with TRBD1. The DNA end is more similar to TRBJ2-7, so the J call may be wrong. Germline V gene lookup returns CDR1 SGHVS and CDR2 FNYEAQ. This CDR3 is built from 14 residues. CDR3 sequence: CASSLAGQGGEQYF. The CDR3 DNA reads TGTGCCAGCAGCTTAGCTGGACAGGGGGGCGAGCAGTACTTC.

As DNA, the CDR3 is TGTGCCAGCAGCGACGTACTAGCGGGGGGGCCGACCGGGGAGCTGTTTTTT. It codes for CASSDVLAGGPTGELFF. This chain joins TRBV11-2 and TRBJ2-2, with 13 bases matching TRBD2. Per the germline V gene, CDR1 is SGHAT and CDR2 is FQNNGV. The length of the CDR3 is 17 residues. Unmatched junction bases numbered 8, after V lost 5 bases and J lost 5 bases. The full variable domain, its missing parts supplied by reference TRBV11-2 and TRBJ2-2, is EAGVAQSPRYKIIEKRQSVAFWCNPISGHATLYWYQQILGQGPKLLIQFQNNGVVDDSQLPKDRFSAERLKGVDSTLKIQPAKLEDSAVYLCASSDVLAGGPTGELFFGEGSRLTVL.